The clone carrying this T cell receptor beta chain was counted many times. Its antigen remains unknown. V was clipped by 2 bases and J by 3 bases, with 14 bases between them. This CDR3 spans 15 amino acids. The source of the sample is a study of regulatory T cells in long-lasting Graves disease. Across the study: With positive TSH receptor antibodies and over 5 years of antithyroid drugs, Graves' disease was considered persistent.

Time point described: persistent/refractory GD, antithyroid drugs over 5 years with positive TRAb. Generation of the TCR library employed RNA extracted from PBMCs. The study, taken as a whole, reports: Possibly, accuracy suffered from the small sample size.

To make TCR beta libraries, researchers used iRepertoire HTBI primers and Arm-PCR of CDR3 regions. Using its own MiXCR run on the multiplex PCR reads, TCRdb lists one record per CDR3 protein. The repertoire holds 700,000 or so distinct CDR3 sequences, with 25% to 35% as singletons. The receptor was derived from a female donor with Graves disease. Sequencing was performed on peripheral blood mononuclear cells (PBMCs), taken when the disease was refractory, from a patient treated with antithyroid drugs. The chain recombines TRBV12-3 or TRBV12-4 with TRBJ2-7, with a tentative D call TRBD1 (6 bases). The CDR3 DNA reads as TGTGCCAGCAGTTTATCAGGGGACACAAGCTACGAGCAGTACTTC. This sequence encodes CASSLSGDTSYEQYF.